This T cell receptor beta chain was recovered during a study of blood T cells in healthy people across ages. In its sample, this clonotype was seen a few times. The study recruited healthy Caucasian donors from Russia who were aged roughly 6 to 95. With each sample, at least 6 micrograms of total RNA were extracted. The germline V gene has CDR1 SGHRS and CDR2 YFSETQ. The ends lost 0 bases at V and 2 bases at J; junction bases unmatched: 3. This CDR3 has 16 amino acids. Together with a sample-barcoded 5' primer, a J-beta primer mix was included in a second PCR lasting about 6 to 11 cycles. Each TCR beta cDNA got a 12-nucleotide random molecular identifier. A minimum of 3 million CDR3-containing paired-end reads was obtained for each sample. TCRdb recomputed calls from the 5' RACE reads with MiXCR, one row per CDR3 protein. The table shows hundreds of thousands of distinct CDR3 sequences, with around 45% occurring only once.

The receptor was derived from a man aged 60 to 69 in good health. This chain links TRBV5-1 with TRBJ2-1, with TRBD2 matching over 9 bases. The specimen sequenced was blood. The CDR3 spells CASSLGGGVTYNEQFF. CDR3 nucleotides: TGCGCCAGCAGCTTGGGCGGGGGGGTAACCTACAATGAGCAGTTCTTC.